Presented here are 24 T cell receptor beta chains from one specimen sequenced in a study of T cells after yellow fever vaccination. Via MiXCR, TCRdb re-called the 5' RACE reads, giving one row per CDR3 protein. The table lists more than 200,000 distinct CDR3 sequences, more than 3.5% of them singletons, with 15% to 20% in the top ten. Material: PBMCs, obtained 15 days after the yellow fever booster vaccination. These receptors were obtained from a man between 18 and 29 years old who received the YFV17D yellow fever vaccine.

This clonotype was observed at least ten times. The chain combines TRBV14 with TRBJ2-1; 13 nucleotides align to TRBD2. J gave up 8 bases and V 3 bases, and 13 bases lay outside the gene matches. The CDR3 covers 18 residues. The germline gives CDR1 SGHDN, CDR2 FVKESK. The CDR3: CASSHPTPGLAGEDEQFF. DNA for the CDR3: TGTGCCAGCAGCCATCCTACCCCCGGACTAGCGGGGGAGGATGAGCAGTTCTTC.

The CDR3 bases are TGTGCCAGCAGCTTGCAGGGGGCTGGGGCCAACGTCCTGACTTTC. This translates into CASSLQGAGANVLTF. The chain carries TRBV5-8 and TRBJ2-6; 7 positions agree with TRBD1. Germline loops: CDR1 SGHTS, CDR2 YDEGEE. The CDR3 covers 15 residues. The ends lost 1 base at V and 2 bases at J; junction bases unmatched: 0.

This clonotype was observed many times. CDR3 bases: TGTGCCAGCAGTCCCAGGGACAGGGCGTTTCACCGTCCCGGGGAGCTGTTTTTT. It yields the protein CASSPRDRAFHRPGELFF. The V gene is TRBV12-3 or TRBV12-4, the J gene TRBJ2-2; 9 bases match TRBD1. The V segment lost 5 bases and the J segment 6 bases; nucleotides outside the gene matches: 16. The CDR3 totals 18 residues.

In its sample, this clonotype was seen many times. The V gene is TRBV7-2, the J gene TRBJ1-1; tentative D call: TRBD1 (5 bases). Trimming cost V 3 bases and J 7 bases, with 15 bases left between them. This CDR3 spans 14 amino acids. The germline V gene encodes CDR1 SGHTA and CDR2 FQGNSA. The CDR3 here is CASSFWPRQNEAFF. CDR3 DNA: TGTGCCAGCAGCTTTTGGCCCAGACAGAATGAAGCTTTCTTT.

The chain recombines TRBV18 with TRBJ2-1, with 10 bases aligning to TRBD1. The V gene's germline CDR1 is KGHSH and CDR2 LQKENI. The CDR3 runs to 17 residues. Trimming at V came to 4 bases and at J to 4 bases, leaving 10 bases not matched to a gene. The CDR3 DNA follows: TGTGCCAGCTCACAAAGACAGGGGGCCCTAACTTACAATGAGCAGTTCTTC. Residues: CASSQRQGALTYNEQFF.

This clonotype was detected many times. The chain carries TRBV6-5 and TRBJ1-1; 7 bases are a match to TRBD1. The germline gives CDR1 MNHEY, CDR2 SVGAGI. After removal of 2 bases from V and 11 bases from J, the junction contained 8 bases not matched to a gene. The length of the CDR3 is 13 residues. In DNA, the CDR3 is TGTGCCAGCAGTTACCCCGGGACAGCCTATGCTTTCTTT. Its translation: CASSYPGTAYAFF.

This clonotype appeared many times. The rearrangement joins TRBV6-2 or TRBV6-3 to TRBJ2-5, with 7 bases aligning to TRBD2. J gave up 5 bases and V 6 bases, and 12 bases lay outside the gene matches. The CDR3 consists of 15 residues. CDR1 and CDR2 (germline): MNHEY, SVGEGT. CDR3 residues: CASSPQRGLVETQYF. CDR3 DNA sequence: TGTGCCAGCAGCCCTCAGCGGGGCTTGGTGGAGACCCAGTACTTC.

This clonotype has a count of ten or more. Here the CDR3 DNA reads TGTGCCAGCAGCTTAGCGTGGGGGATCTCCTACAATGAGCAGTTCTTC. Protein: CASSLAWGISYNEQFF. This sequence joins TRBV7-9 and TRBJ2-1; D tentatively fits TRBD1 or TRBD2 (5 bases each). Germline CDR1 SEHNR, CDR2 FQNEAQ (reference sequence). The CDR3 consists of 16 residues. Trimming removed 0 bases from V and 0 bases from J, with 9 bases in between.

The table lists this clonotype with many counts. V is TRBV7-3 and J is TRBJ2-2; 7 bases are a match to TRBD1. Trimming took 4 bases from V and 5 from J; bases not matched to a gene: 10. The germline V gene encodes CDR1 SGHTA and CDR2 FQGTGA. This CDR3 is built from 16 residues. The CDR3 DNA reads as TGTGCCAGCAGCTCCTTTTCCAAGGACAGGACCGGGGAGCTGTTTTTT. Its translation is CASSSFSKDRTGELFF.

Ten or more counts support this clonotype. Here the CDR3 reads CASSQDTESEQFF. The CDR3 coding sequence is TGCGCCAGCAGCCAAGATACTGAGAGTGAGCAGTTCTTC. The chain recombines TRBV4-1 with TRBJ2-1; D gene ambiguous. Germline V gene data show CDR1 as MGHRA and CDR2 as YSYEKL. Trimming shortened V by 0 bases and J by 9 bases, and 9 bases separated the two germline ends. The CDR3 covers 13 residues.

This clonotype has a count of ten or more. The chain employs TRBV7-9 and TRBJ2-5, with D perhaps assigned TRBD1 or TRBD2 (6 bases each). CDR1 and CDR2 from the germline V gene are SEHNR and FQNEAQ (reference sequence). CDR3 length equals 15 residues. The germline V and J ends were trimmed by 11 bases and 2 bases, with 21 bases remaining between them. The CDR3 nucleotides are TGTGCCTCCGAGTCGGGGGCCATACAACAAGAGACCCAGTACTTC. It encodes CASESGAIQQETQYF.

There are many counts of this clonotype. The DNA of the CDR3 is TGTGCCGCCCGGGGTACCGGGGAGCTGTTTTTT. Amino acids: CAARGTGELFF. The chain joins TRBV7-9 to TRBJ2-2; D may be TRBD2 (5 bases). Per the germline V gene, CDR1 is SEHNR and CDR2 is FQNEAQ (reference sequence). The V gene lost 11 bases and the J gene lost 5 bases, with 9 bases spanning the gap. The CDR3 sequence is 11 residues long.

This clonotype was seen repeatedly, ten times or more. J is TRBJ2-5 and V is TRBV4-1, with 11 bases that match TRBD2. There are 19 residues in the CDR3. In germline, CDR1 is MGHRA, CDR2 YSYEKL. Trimming cost V 0 bases and J 5 bases; bases outside gene matches: 14. The CDR3 is CASSQDPYGLAGGRETQYF. The CDR3, as DNA: TGCGCCAGCAGCCAAGATCCATACGGGCTAGCGGGGGGCCGGGAGACCCAGTACTTC.

This clonotype was seen at least ten times. The chain is built from TRBV7-8 and TRBJ2-3, with D perhaps matching TRBD1 (6 bases). CDR3 length: 14 amino acids. Germline V lookup: CDR1 SGHVS, CDR2 FQNEAQ. Trimming removed 5 bases at V and 4 bases at J, with 13 bases between. CDR3 residues: CASSLQGDPDTQYF. The CDR3 DNA is TGTGCCAGCAGCCTACAGGGAGACCCAGATACGCAGTATTTT.

A few counts support this clonotype. The rearrangement links TRBV11-1 to TRBJ2-2, with D possibly being TRBD2 (6 bases). The CDR3 covers 14 residues. V lost 5 bases and J 7 bases, leaving 14 bases between the germline ends. Germline V gene sequence: CDR1 SGHAT, CDR2 FQDESV (reference sequence). CDR3 residues: CASSGRAGGGELFF. Here the CDR3 DNA reads TGTGCCAGCAGCGGACGGGCCGGGGGCGGGGAGCTGTTTTTT.

This clonotype was observed at least ten times. Compared with germline, one end of the junction differs, possibly owing to a read error. The chain couples TRBV20-1 to TRBJ2-7; tentative D call: TRBD1 (5 bases). The V gene's germline CDR1 is DFQATT and CDR2 SNEGSKA (reference sequence). The CDR3 contains 18 residues. The DNA of the CDR3 is TGCAGTGCTAGAGGTCGGGCTCTGGGCGAAAGGGGTTCCTCCGAGCAGTACTTC. Its protein is CSARGRALGERGSSEQYF.

The table lists this clonotype with many counts. The V call is TRBV15, the J call TRBJ1-6; D is possibly TRBD1 (6 bases). The ends were cut back, 0 bases at V and 8 bases at J, with 17 bases in the middle. The CDR3 runs to 17 residues. Germline V CDR1 and CDR2: LNHNV, YYDKDF (reference sequence). The CDR3, as DNA: TGTGCCACCAGCAGAGAGGGGGACATGGAAGTGGATTCACCCCTCCACTTT. Amino acid sequence: CATSREGDMEVDSPLHF.

Ten or more counts support this clonotype. The chain couples TRBV19 to TRBJ1-1; 8 nucleotides agree with TRBD1. Germline V gene lookup returns CDR1 LNHDA and CDR2 SQIVND (reference sequence). The CDR3 length is 14 residues. V dropped 7 bases and J dropped 4; count of bases not matched to a gene: 8. This chain's CDR3 is CASKPQGASTEAFF. The CDR3 nucleotides are TGTGCCAGTAAACCTCAGGGGGCGAGCACTGAAGCTTTCTTT. The whole variable domain, filled in from reference TRBV19 and TRBJ1-1, reads DGGITQSPKYLFRKEGQNVTLSCEQNLNHDAMYWYRQDPGQGLRLIYYSQIVNDFQKGDIAEGYSVSREKKESFPLTVTSAQKNPTAFYLCASKPQGASTEAFFGQGTRLTVV.

This clonotype was seen ten or more times. The rearrangement joins TRBV5-1 to TRBJ2-7; no firm D call. Germline loops: CDR1 SGHRS, CDR2 YFSETQ. The length of the CDR3 is 16 residues. Trimming left V 1 base short and J 5 bases short, with 19 bases between. The DNA of the CDR3 is TGCGCCAGCAGCTTGAAGAGGAGTCTGGATACGAACGAGCAGTACTTC. Translating it yields CASSLKRSLDTNEQYF.

This clonotype came up many times. V and J are TRBV5-1 and TRBJ2-2; D uncertain. The length of the CDR3 is 14 residues. Trimming pared 0 bases from V and 8 bases from J, leaving 11 bases between. Germline CDR1 and CDR2: SGHRS and YFSETQ. The CDR3 bases are TGCGCCAGCAGCTTGGTTGTAGTTTCTGGGGAGCTGTTTTTT. Translation: CASSLVVVSGELFF.

This clonotype was seen at least ten times. The V and J genes are TRBV5-1 and TRBJ2-4; D possibly corresponds to TRBD2 (6 bases). V lost 0 bases and J lost 6, with 10 bases in between. The CDR3 loop spans 14 amino acids. Germline CDR1 and CDR2: SGHRS and YFSETQ. As DNA, the CDR3 is TGCGCCAGCAGCTTGGCGGGGGTGGGAAACATTCAGTACTTC. Protein sequence: CASSLAGVGNIQYF.

The sample holds many counts of this clonotype. V gene TRBV7-2 combines with J gene TRBJ2-1; a possible D gene is TRBD1 (7 bases). CDR3 length equals 14 residues. The V gene's germline CDR1 is SGHTA and CDR2 FQGNSA. Trimming removed 5 bases at V and 8 bases at J, with 16 bases between. As DNA, the CDR3 is TGTGCCAGCAGCGCCCAGGGGGGCCCGGATGAGCAGTTCTTC. Protein product: CASSAQGGPDEQFF.

This clonotype appeared many times. The rearrangement links TRBV5-1 to TRBJ2-7; D is perhaps TRBD1 (6 bases). From germline, CDR1 is SGHRS and CDR2 YFSETQ. V gave up 0 bases and J gave up 3 bases, with 16 bases separating them. This CDR3 has 16 residues. As DNA, the CDR3 is TGCGCCAGCAGCTTGGCCGGGACAAGGGAAGGCTACGAGCAGTACGTC. This encodes CASSLAGTREGYEQYV.

This clonotype was detected many times. The chain recombines TRBV5-4 with TRBJ1-1, with D maybe TRBD1 (6 bases). The CDR3 contains 14 residues. V gave up 1 base and J gave up 8 bases, with 15 bases separating them. The germline V gene encodes CDR1 SGHNT and CDR2 YYREEE (reference sequence). Written as DNA, the CDR3 is TGTGCCAGCAGCTTGTTGTCAGGGGACGTGGAAGCTTTCTTT. Its translation: CASSLLSGDVEAFF.